This T cell receptor (beta chain) came from a study of T-cell reconstitution after alpha-beta-depleted transplantation in children. Construction of the TCRbeta library involved unique molecular identifiers. TCRdb analysed the PCR reads with MiXCR anew, one entry per CDR3 protein. This sample has under 250,000 distinct CDR3 sequences, with around 7% found just once. This clonotype came up a few times. What it binds is not known. The study's findings and limits: At day 60, the high TCRbeta diversity found in some patients originated from recipient T cells and thymic progenitors that had survived. Newly produced T cells mostly provided counts and TCRbeta diversity after one year, as hyperexpanded clones declined. Several hundred expanded graft clones reportedly supplied alpha-beta T cells about two months after transplant.

CDR3 length: 13 residues. Trimming pared 4 bases from V and 9 bases from J, leaving 13 bases between. Sequencing was performed on PBMCs, taken before TCRalphabeta/CD19-depleted stem cell transplant. The chain recombines TRBV12-3 or TRBV12-4 with TRBJ1-5, with D hard to call. The receptor was isolated from a boy between 2 and 10 years old with acute lymphoblastic leukemia, due to receive a stem cell transplant. DNA of the CDR3: TGTGCCAGCAGTTCGAGATCTCGTTGGCCCCAGCATTTT. Translation: CASSSRSRWPQHF.